Following are 12 T cell receptor beta chains from one sample sequenced in a study of T cells after posttransplantation cyclophosphamide. Data came from immunoSEQ multiplex PCR; TCRdb stores just in-frame clones and leaves some out. Of 50,000 to 65,000 clones in the sample, roughly 84% were seen once. Sequenced sample: PBMCs. The receptors were sampled from a man aged 25-40 years with a blood cancer, CMV-positive, and with a related stem cell donor.

The V gene is TRBV27, the J gene TRBJ1-2; D is unresolved. V was pared by 4 bases and J by 2 bases, with 11 bases between. The CDR3 extends over 14 amino acids. From germline, CDR1 is MNHEY and CDR2 SMNVEV (reference sequence). In nucleotides, the CDR3 is TGTGCCAGCAGTTCCTGGCGGCACAACTATGGCTACACCTTC. Amino acid sequence: CASSSWRHNYGYTF.

V and J are TRBV15 and TRBJ2-5, with 9 bases fitting TRBD1. Germline-derived CDR1 and CDR2 are LNHNV and YYDKDF (reference sequence). The CDR3 is 16 residues long. Trimming cost V 5 bases and J 5 bases; bases outside gene matches: 12. The chain's CDR3 is CATSRRRDRVRETQYF. CDR3 nucleotide sequence: TGTGCCACCAGCCGACGAAGGGACAGGGTGAGGGAGACCCAGTACTTC.

The chain combines TRBV9 with TRBJ2-7; perhaps TRBD2 as D (5 bases). The V gene lost 0 bases and the J gene lost 5 bases, with 15 bases spanning the gap. The germline V gene encodes CDR1 SGDLS and CDR2 YYNGEE. This CDR3 spans 15 amino acids. CDR3 residues: CASSVGRGRRHEQYF. CDR3 bases: TGTGCCAGCAGCGTAGGTCGTGGGAGACGTCACGAGCAGTACTTC.

This clone has a single count. The V call is TRBV11-2, the J call TRBJ2-7; possibly TRBD2 for D (5 bases). Germline V lookup: CDR1 SGHAT, CDR2 FQNNGV. Deletions cut 5 bases from V and 6 bases from J, with 14 bases between. The CDR3 loop spans 13 amino acids. Here the CDR3 DNA reads TGTGCCAGCAGCCCCCGGAGAGGAGGCGAGCAGTACTTC. It is translated as CASSPRRGGEQYF. Full variable domain (missing parts from reference TRBV11-2 and TRBJ2-7): EAGVAQSPRYKIIEKRQSVAFWCNPISGHATLYWYQQILGQGPKLLIQFQNNGVVDDSQLPKDRFSAERLKGVDSTLKIQPAKLEDSAVYLCASSPRRGGEQYFGPGTRLTVT.

This clone was seen a single time. The chain joins TRBV30 to TRBJ2-7; a possible D gene is TRBD2 (6 bases). This CDR3 spans 13 amino acids. In germline, CDR1 is GTSNPN, CDR2 SVGIG (reference sequence). Between the trimmed V and J ends, which lost 2 bases and 6 bases, there was a span of 14 bases. In nucleotides, the CDR3 is TGTGCCTGGAGTTATTCCCAGGGAGGCGAGCAGTACTTC. Encoded protein: CAWSYSQGGEQYF. The whole variable domain, filled in from reference TRBV30 and TRBJ2-7, reads SQTIHQWPATLVQPVGSPLSLECTVEGTSNPNLYWYRQAAGRGLQLLFYSVGIGQISSEVPQNLSASRPQDRQFILSSKKLLLSDSGFYLCAWSYSQGGEQYFGPGTRLTVT.

The chain uses TRBV11-1 and TRBJ2-7; 8 bases align to TRBD1. Germline-derived CDR1 and CDR2 are SGHAT and FQDESV (reference sequence). With 6 bases clipped from V and 2 bases from J, the junction kept 9 bases outside the gene matches. The CDR3 sequence is 15 residues long. The chain's CDR3 is CASRQQGGPTYEQYF. In nucleotides, the CDR3 is TGTGCCAGCAGGCAACAGGGGGGTCCGACCTACGAGCAGTACTTC.

The gene calls are TRBV14 and TRBJ1-1; no definite D call. The V gene's germline CDR1 is SGHDN and CDR2 FVKESK. This CDR3 is built from 14 residues. V gave up 1 base and J gave up 1 base, with 7 bases separating them. CDR3 loop: CASSQGGGNTEAFF. The CDR3 coding sequence is TGTGCCAGCAGCCAAGGTGGAGGGAACACTGAAGCTTTCTTT.

This chain uses TRBV2 with TRBJ1-1, with D perhaps matching TRBD1 (5 bases). Between the trimmed V and J ends, which lost 6 bases and 2 bases, there was a span of 7 bases. The germline V gene encodes CDR1 SNHLY and CDR2 FYNNEI. This CDR3 comprises 12 residues. In nucleotides, the CDR3 is TGTGCCAGCAGCAGGGTTAACACTGAAGCTTTCTTT. Protein: CASSRVNTEAFF.

This chain uses TRBV9 with TRBJ2-3, with 9 bases identical to TRBD2. J lost 5 bases, V lost 4 bases, and 11 bases had no gene match. The length of the CDR3 is 16 residues. CDR1 is SGDLS, CDR2 YYNGEE, per germline. The CDR3 sequence is CASSNGAGGIGDTQYF. The CDR3 DNA reads as TGTGCCAGCAGCAATGGGGCGGGAGGGATAGGAGATACGCAGTATTTT.

This chain connects TRBV5-1 to TRBJ2-7; 12 bases are a match to TRBD2. With 3 bases clipped from V and 1 base from J, the junction kept 5 bases outside the gene matches. This CDR3 region has 16 residues. Germline CDR1 is SGHRS and CDR2 is YFSETQ. CDR3 region: CASSSGLAGLSYEQYF. The CDR3 region has the DNA TGCGCCAGCAGCTCTGGACTAGCGGGATTGTCCTACGAGCAGTACTTC.

V is TRBV28 and J is TRBJ2-1, with TRBD1 as a possible D gene (6 bases). Looked up from germline, CDR1 is MDHEN and CDR2 is SYDVKM. CDR3 length: 15 amino acids. Trimming shortened V by 1 base and J by 5 bases, and 12 bases separated the two germline ends. The CDR3 sequence: CASSLSRDIDNEQFF. Here the CDR3 DNA reads TGTGCCAGCAGTTTATCCCGGGACATAGACAATGAGCAGTTCTTC.

This chain joins TRBV19 and TRBJ1-4; 10 bases match TRBD1. The ends lost 9 bases at V and 0 bases at J; junction bases unmatched: 4. Per germline, CDR1 LNHDA and CDR2 SQIVND (reference sequence). The CDR3 covers 15 residues. The CDR3 sequence is CASRDRGSTNEKLFF. CDR3 DNA: TGTGCCAGCCGGGACAGGGGTTCAACTAATGAAAAACTGTTTTTT.